This entry describes one T cell receptor (beta chain). The data were obtained in a study of blood T cells in healthy people across ages. Trimming took 3 bases from V and 1 from J; bases not matched to a gene: 14. CDR3 length: 19 amino acids. Per germline, CDR1 SGHRS and CDR2 YFSETQ. Next came a second PCR, run for about 7 to 12 cycles, which used a sample-barcoded 5' primer along with a J-beta primer mix. TCRdb redid the calling of the 5' RACE reads with MiXCR, one entry per CDR3 protein. The data hold about 1.1 million distinct CDR3 sequences, with around two fifths observed a single time. The chain employs TRBV5-1 and TRBJ2-1, with TRBD1 identical over 9 bases. The TCR sequence derives from a man between 18 and 35 years old in good health. The sample consisted of blood. CDR3 region: CASSSLGQGSMVSYNEQFF. The CDR3 coding sequence is TGCGCCAGCAGCTCGCTTGGACAGGGGAGTATGGTATCCTACAATGAGCAGTTCTTC.